This T cell receptor beta chain was recovered during a study of blood T cell repertoires in COVID-19. About the study: The origin of the acute and convalescent COVID-19 samples was the United States, Italy and Spain. The analysed material was cDNA or gDNA that came from T cells, B-cell-depleted T cells, or PBMCs.

As originally analysed: By means of reference gene primer amplification, nucleated cell counts were estimated. Measured with immunoSEQ multiplex PCR; TCRdb has only the in-frame clones, and not every one. V and J calls and clone size are those listed in that table; D and trimming were worked out from the DNA. Here the sample spans tens of thousands of clones, approximately 78% being singletons. This CDR3 comprises 13 residues. Germline CDR1 reads MNHEY; CDR2 reads SVGEGT. With V trimmed by 6 bases and J by 8 bases, 8 bases remained unmatched. The V call is TRBV6-2 or TRBV6-3, the J call TRBJ1-1; TRBD1 aligns across 8 bases. This TCR derives from a human donor in a cohort sampled during active or convalescent COVID-19. Sequenced input: peripheral blood. For the CDR3, the DNA is TGTGCCAGCAGCTTCTACCGGGACAGGGAAGCTTTCTTT. Translation: CASSFYRDREAFF.